The present T cell receptor (beta chain) was sequenced within a study of HIV-infected patients and healthy controls. The CDR3 covers 12 residues. The germline V gene encodes CDR1 SGHVS and CDR2 FQNEAQ. Reverse transcription used 450 to 550 ng RNA and constant-region primers for alpha and beta. Alpha and beta chain libraries were made separately by chain-specific third strand synthesis with multiplexing indices. From the 5' RACE reads, TCRdb called clonotypes with MiXCR, one entry per CDR3 protein. In the table there are about 10,000 distinct CDR3 sequences, 8% of which are singletons. With regard to this clonotype: One junction end does not reproduce the germline sequence, and a read error may be involved.

Whole blood was used without fractionation, so all unsorted peripheral T cells were included. The source is an adult in good health. Sample: blood. The V call is TRBV7-8, the J call TRBJ2-7; 9 nucleotides line up with TRBD1. Here the CDR3 reads CASSSRDREVVF. Here the CDR3 DNA reads TGTGCCAGCAGCTCCCGGGACAGGGAGGTTGTCTTC. Based on the CDR3 plus reference TRBV7-8 and TRBJ2-7, the full variable domain is GAGVSQSPRYKVAKRGQDVALRCDPISGHVSLFWYQQALGQGPEFLTYFQNEAQLDKSGLPSDRFFAERPEGSVSTLKIQRTQQEDSAVYLCASSSRDREVVFGPGTRLTVT.